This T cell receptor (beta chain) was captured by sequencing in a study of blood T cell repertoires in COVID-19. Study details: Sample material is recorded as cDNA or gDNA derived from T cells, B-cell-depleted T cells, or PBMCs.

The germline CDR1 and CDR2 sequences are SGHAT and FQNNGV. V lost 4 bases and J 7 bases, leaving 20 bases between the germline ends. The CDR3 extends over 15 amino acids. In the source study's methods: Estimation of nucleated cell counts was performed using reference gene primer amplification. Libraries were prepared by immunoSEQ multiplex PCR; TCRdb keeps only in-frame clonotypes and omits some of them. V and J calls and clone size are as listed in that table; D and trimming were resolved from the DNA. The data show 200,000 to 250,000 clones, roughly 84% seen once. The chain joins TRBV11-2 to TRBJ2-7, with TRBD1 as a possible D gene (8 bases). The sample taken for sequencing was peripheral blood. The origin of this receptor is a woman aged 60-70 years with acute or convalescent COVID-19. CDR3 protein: CASSSQGGTGLEQYF. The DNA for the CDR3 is TGTGCCAGCAGCTCACAGGGGGGGACAGGTTTGGAGCAGTACTTC. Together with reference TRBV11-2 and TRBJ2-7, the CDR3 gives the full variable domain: EAGVAQSPRYKIIEKRQSVAFWCNPISGHATLYWYQQILGQGPKLLIQFQNNGVVDDSQLPKDRFSAERLKGVDSTLKIQPAKLEDSAVYLCASSSQGGTGLEQYFGPGTRLTVT.